This is a list of T cell receptor beta chains from one sample in a study of blood T cell repertoires in COVID-19. Repertoires were generated with immunoSEQ multiplex PCR, while TCRdb's copy carries only in-frame clones and drops some. This table has 250,000 or so clones, approximately 80% appearing once. Material: PBMCs or T cells enriched from blood (not recorded which). Source of these receptors: a man aged 60 to 69 who had recovered from COVID-19. The CDR3 runs from the conserved cysteine through the conserved F or W. The order of the fields is V gene, J gene, clone size, D gene, CDR3 DNA, CDR3 protein. A D gene is named only where the DNA matches it firmly. The size of a clone is reported for some rows only, either as once, few or many, or as a class for expanded clones.

v_gene: TRBV5-1; j_gene: TRBJ1-2; abundance: few; d_gene: TRBD1; CDR3nt: TGCGCCAGCAGCCCGAGTCCCGGACAGGCGAACTATGGCTACACCTTC; CDR3aa: CASSPSPGQANYGYTF
v_gene: TRBV5-1; j_gene: TRBJ1-1; abundance: -; d_gene: -; CDR3nt: TGCGCCAGCGCCCTTACTGAGAACACTGAAGCTTTCTTT; CDR3aa: CASALTENTEAFF
v_gene: TRBV5-1; j_gene: TRBJ2-1; abundance: few; d_gene: -; CDR3nt: TGCGCCAGCAGCTGGGGCGCAGGGTCGAATGAGCAGTTCTTC; CDR3aa: CASSWGAGSNEQFF
v_gene: TRBV7-9; j_gene: TRBJ2-1; abundance: once; d_gene: -; CDR3nt: TGTGCCAGCAGCACAACGCGGGACGGTGGGAATGAGCAGTTCTTC; CDR3aa: CASSTTRDGGNEQFF
v_gene: TRBV6-5; j_gene: TRBJ2-5; abundance: -; d_gene: TRBD2; CDR3nt: TGTGCCAGCGGGAGCGGGGGAAAAAAAGAGACCCAGTACTTC; CDR3aa: CASGSGGKKETQYF
v_gene: TRBV7-2; j_gene: TRBJ1-3; abundance: -; d_gene: TRBD1; CDR3nt: TGTGCCAGCAGGAATGACAGGGGGGGAAACACCATATATTTT; CDR3aa: CASRNDRGGNTIYF
v_gene: TRBV18; j_gene: TRBJ1-1; abundance: -; d_gene: TRBD1; CDR3nt: TGTGCCAGCTCCCTCCGGACAGGGCTTAGTGACACTGAAGCTTTCTTT; CDR3aa: CASSLRTGLSDTEAFF
v_gene: TRBV23-1; j_gene: TRBJ1-4; abundance: -; d_gene: -; CDR3nt: TGCGCCAGCAGTCAATCCGTCCGAAAACTGTTTTTT; CDR3aa: CASSQSVRKLFF
v_gene: TRBV5-1; j_gene: TRBJ1-1; abundance: -; d_gene: -; CDR3nt: TGCGCCAGCAGCTTGGTGGCCAGTAAGAACACTGAAGCTTTCTTT; CDR3aa: CASSLVASKNTEAFF
v_gene: TRBV12-5; j_gene: TRBJ1-1; abundance: -; d_gene: -; CDR3nt: TGTGCTAGTGGTTCCTCGGGGCCTCGGGGGGACACTGAAGCTTTCTTT; CDR3aa: CASGSSGPRGDTEAFF
v_gene: TRBV3-1/TRBV3-2; j_gene: TRBJ2-1; abundance: -; d_gene: -; CDR3nt: TGTGCCAGCAGCCAAGCGGGGCGGGGGCCCTCCAGCTCCTACAATGAGCAGTTCTTC; CDR3aa: CASSQAGRGPSSSYNEQFF
v_gene: TRBV7-2; j_gene: TRBJ1-1; abundance: -; d_gene: TRBD1; CDR3nt: TGTGCCAGCAGCTTAGTAGCCCCCGGGACAGGGGTTGAAGCTTTCTTT; CDR3aa: CASSLVAPGTGVEAFF
v_gene: TRBV3-1/TRBV3-2; j_gene: TRBJ1-2; abundance: -; d_gene: -; CDR3nt: TGTGCCAGCAGCCCCTCGAGCTATGGCTACACCTTC; CDR3aa: CASSPSSYGYTF
v_gene: TRBV5-6; j_gene: TRBJ2-1; abundance: -; d_gene: -; CDR3nt: TGTGCCAGCAGTTATCCTATCCCCCACGGCAATGAGCAGTTCTTC; CDR3aa: CASSYPIPHGNEQFF